Listed here is a single T cell receptor (beta chain). V lost 4 bases to trimming and J lost 4 bases, with 17 bases between them. The CDR3 is 15 amino acids. In germline, CDR1 is SGHNT, CDR2 YYREEE (reference sequence). Data came from immunoSEQ multiplex PCR; TCRdb stores just in-frame clones and leaves some out. The table lists about 200,000 clones, roughly four fifths of them singletons. The entry originates in a study of blood T cell repertoires in COVID-19. Cohorts were assigned according to the clinical history that participants reported. The clonotype was recovered from a man aged 35-49 years who had recovered from COVID-19. Sequencing input: PBMCs or T cells enriched from blood (not recorded which). V and J are TRBV5-4 and TRBJ1-2, with D perhaps matching TRBD1 (5 bases). The CDR3 here is CASSRAGQGGYGYTF. Written as DNA, the CDR3 is TGTGCCAGCAGCCGAGCCGGGCAGGGAGGCTATGGCTACACCTTC.